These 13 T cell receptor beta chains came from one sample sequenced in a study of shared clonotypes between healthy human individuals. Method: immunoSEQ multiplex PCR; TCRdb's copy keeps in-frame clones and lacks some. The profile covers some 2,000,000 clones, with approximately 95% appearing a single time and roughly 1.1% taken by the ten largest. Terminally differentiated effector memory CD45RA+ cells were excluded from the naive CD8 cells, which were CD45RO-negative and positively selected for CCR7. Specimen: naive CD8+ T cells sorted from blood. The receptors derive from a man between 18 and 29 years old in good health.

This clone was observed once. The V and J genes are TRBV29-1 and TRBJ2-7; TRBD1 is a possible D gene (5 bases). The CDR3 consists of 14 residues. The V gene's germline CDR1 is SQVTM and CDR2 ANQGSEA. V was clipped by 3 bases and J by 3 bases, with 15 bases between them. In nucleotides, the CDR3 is TGCAGCGTTGAGGACCCCAGGGATTACTACGAGCAGTACTTC. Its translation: CSVEDPRDYYEQYF.

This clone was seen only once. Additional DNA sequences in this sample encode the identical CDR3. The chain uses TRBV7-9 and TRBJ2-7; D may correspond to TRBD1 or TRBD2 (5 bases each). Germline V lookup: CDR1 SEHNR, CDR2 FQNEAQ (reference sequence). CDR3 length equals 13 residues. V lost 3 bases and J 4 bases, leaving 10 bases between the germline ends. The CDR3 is CASSFLEGYEQYF. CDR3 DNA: TGTGCCAGCAGCTTCCTTGAGGGGTACGAGCAGTACTTC. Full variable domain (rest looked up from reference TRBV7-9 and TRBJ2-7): DTGVSQNPRHKITKRGQNVTFRCDPISEHNRLYWYRQTLGQGPEFLTYFQNEAQLEKSRLLSDRFSAERPKGSFSTLEIQRTEQGDSAMYLCASSFLEGYEQYFGPGTRLTVT.

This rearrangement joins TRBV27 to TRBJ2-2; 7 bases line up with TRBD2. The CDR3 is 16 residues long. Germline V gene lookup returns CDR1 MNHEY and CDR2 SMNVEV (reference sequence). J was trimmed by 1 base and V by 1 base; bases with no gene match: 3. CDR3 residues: CASSLLGGRNTGELFF. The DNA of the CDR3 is TGTGCCAGCAGTTTATTAGGCGGGAGGAACACCGGGGAGCTGTTTTTT.

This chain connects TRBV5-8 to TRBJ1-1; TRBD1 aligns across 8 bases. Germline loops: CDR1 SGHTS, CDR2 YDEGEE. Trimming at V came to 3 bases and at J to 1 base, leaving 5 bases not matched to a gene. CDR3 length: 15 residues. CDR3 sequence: CASSWRTGTNTEAFF. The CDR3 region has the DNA TGTGCCAGCAGCTGGAGGACAGGGACGAACACTGAAGCTTTCTTT.

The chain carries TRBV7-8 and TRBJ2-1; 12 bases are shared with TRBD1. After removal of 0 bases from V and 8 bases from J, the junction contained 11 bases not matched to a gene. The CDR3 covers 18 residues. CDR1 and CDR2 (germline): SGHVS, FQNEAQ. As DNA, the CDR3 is TGTGCCAGCAGCTTAGCGTTAGTTGGGGACAGGGGGCATTATGAGCAGTTCTTC. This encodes CASSLALVGDRGHYEQFF. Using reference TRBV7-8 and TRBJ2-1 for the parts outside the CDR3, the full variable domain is GAGVSQSPRYKVAKRGQDVALRCDPISGHVSLFWYQQALGQGPEFLTYFQNEAQLDKSGLPSDRFFAERPEGSVSTLKIQRTQQEDSAVYLCASSLALVGDRGHYEQFFGPGTRLTVL.

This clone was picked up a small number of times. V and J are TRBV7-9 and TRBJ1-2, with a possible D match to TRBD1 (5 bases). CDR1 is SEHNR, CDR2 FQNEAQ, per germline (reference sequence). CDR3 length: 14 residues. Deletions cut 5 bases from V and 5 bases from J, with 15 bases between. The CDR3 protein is CASSPRQIYYGYTF. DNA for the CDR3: TGTGCCAGCAGCCCACGACAGATCTATTATGGCTACACCTTC.

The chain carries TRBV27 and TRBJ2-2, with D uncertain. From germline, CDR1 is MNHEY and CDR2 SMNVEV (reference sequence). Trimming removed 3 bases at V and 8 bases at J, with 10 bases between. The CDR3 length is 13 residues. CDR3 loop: CASSFSPGGELFF. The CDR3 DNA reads TGTGCCAGCAGTTTCTCCCCGGGTGGGGAGCTGTTTTTT.

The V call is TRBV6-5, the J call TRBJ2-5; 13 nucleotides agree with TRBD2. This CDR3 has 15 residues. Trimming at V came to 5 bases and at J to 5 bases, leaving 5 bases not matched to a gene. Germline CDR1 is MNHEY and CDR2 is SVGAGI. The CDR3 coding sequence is TGTGCCAGCAGTCTGACTAGCGGGAGGCGGGAGACCCAGTACTTC. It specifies CASSLTSGRRETQYF.

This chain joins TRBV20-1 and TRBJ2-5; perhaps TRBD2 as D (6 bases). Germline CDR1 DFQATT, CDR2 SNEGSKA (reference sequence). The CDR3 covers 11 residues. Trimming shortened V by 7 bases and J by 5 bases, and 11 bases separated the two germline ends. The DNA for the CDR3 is TGCAGTGGGTGGGACTTCGAGACCCAGTACTTC. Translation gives CSGWDFETQYF.

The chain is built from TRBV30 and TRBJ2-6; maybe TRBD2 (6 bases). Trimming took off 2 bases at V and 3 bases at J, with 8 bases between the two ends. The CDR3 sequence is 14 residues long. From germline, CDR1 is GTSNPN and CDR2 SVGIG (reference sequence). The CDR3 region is CAWSTGDGANVLTF. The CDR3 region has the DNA TGTGCCTGGAGTACGGGGGATGGGGCCAACGTCCTGACTTTC. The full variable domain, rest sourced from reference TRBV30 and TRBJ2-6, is SQTIHQWPATLVQPVGSPLSLECTVEGTSNPNLYWYRQAAGRGLQLLFYSVGIGQISSEVPQNLSASRPQDRQFILSSKKLLLSDSGFYLCAWSTGDGANVLTFGAGSRLTVL.

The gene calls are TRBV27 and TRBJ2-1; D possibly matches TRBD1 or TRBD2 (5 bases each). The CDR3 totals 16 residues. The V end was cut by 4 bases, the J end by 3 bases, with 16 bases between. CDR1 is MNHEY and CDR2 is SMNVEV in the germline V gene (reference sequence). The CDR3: CASSYLAGTSYNEQFF. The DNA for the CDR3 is TGTGCCAGCAGTTATTTGGCAGGGACCAGCTACAATGAGCAGTTCTTC.

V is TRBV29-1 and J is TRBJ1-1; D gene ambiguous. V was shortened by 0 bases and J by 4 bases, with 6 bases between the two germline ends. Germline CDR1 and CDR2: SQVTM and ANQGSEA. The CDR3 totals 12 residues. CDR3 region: CSVEDGSTEAFF. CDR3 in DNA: TGCAGCGTTGAAGATGGGAGCACTGAAGCTTTCTTT.

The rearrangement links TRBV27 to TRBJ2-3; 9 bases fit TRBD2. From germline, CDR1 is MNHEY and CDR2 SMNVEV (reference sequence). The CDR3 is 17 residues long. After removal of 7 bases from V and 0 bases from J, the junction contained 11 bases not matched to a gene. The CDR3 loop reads CASTSHQGLASTDTQYF. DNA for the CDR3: TGTGCCAGCACCTCCCACCAGGGACTAGCTAGCACAGATACGCAGTATTTT.